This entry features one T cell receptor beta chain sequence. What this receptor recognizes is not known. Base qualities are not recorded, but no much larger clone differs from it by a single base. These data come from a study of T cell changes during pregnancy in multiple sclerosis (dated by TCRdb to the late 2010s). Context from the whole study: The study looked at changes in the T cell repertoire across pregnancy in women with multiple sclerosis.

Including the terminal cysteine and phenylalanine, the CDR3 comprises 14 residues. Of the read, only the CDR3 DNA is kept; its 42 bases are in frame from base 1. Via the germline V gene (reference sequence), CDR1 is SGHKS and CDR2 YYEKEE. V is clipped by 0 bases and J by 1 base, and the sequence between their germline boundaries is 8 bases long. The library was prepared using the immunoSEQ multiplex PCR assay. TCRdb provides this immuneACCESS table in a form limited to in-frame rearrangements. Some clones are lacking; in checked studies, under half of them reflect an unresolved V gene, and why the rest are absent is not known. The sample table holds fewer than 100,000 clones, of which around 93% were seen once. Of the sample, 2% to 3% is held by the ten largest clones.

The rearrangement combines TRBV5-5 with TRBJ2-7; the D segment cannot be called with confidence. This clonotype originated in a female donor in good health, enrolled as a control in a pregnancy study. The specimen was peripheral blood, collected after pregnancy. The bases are TGTGCCAGCAGCTTGGCCCGGTCATCCTACGAGCAGTACTTC. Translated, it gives CASSLARSSYEQYF.